This entry is about one TCR beta chain. Its antigen is undetermined. These data originate in a study of T-cell reconstitution after alpha-beta-depleted transplantation in children. The study, taken as a whole, reports: Several hundred expanded graft clones reportedly were the source of alpha-beta T cells about two months after transplant. Recipient T cells and thymic progenitors that survived gave rise to the high TCRbeta diversity observed at day 60 in some patients.

CDR1 is SGDLS and CDR2 is YYNGEE in the germline V gene. The CDR3 runs to 15 residues. Trimming pared 5 bases from V and 0 bases from J, leaving 14 bases between. Molecular barcoding with unique molecular identifiers was used for the TCRbeta library. MiXCR, run by TCRdb on the PCR reads, gives a single entry per CDR3 protein. The sample has 780,000 or so distinct CDR3 sequences, roughly 15% seen once; the top ten hold around 4.5%. The source is a male patient younger than 18 who had a stem cell transplant for acute lymphoblastic leukemia, so the T cells may come from the graft donor. Sequencing used PBMCs, mostly from graft donor cells, obtained 360 days after TCRalphabeta/CD19-depleted stem cell transplant. The gene calls are TRBV9 and TRBJ2-5; D not certain. Here the CDR3 DNA reads TGTGCCAGCAGTCGCCGAGGACGTAACCAAGAGACCCAGTACTTC. Translated: CASSRRGRNQETQYF.